This T cell receptor beta chain was profiled in a study of blood T cell repertoires in COVID-19 (dated by TCRdb to about 2020). With regard to the full study: Samples from collaborators originated in the United States, Italy and Spain and spanned both the acute and convalescent phases of COVID-19. The material from the prospective study consisted of cDNA or gDNA derived from T cells, B-cell-depleted T cells, or PBMCs. The dataset comprised deeply sampled blood TCRbeta repertoires from subjects exposed to, actively infected with, or recovered from COVID-19. A freely available public database, intended as a resource for researchers studying the immune response to SARS-CoV-2, is where the repertoires were released. Samples were obtained from the ongoing ImmuneRACE study (first 160 participants) and from some 1,200 subjects provided by 6 global collaborators. The sample metadata nearly always contained a de-identified subject ID, COVID-19 status, age in years and sex. HLA class I and class II types, where available, came from metadata supplied by the sample provider rather than from assay-based typing. Overall study outcomes, separate from this receptor: The quantity of clinical and demographic metadata differed by source and by participant and was supplied without curation.

The immunoSEQ Assay, a bias-controlled multiplex PCR, was used to amplify TCRbeta CDR3 regions from genomic DNA. In the original analysis: The number of nucleated cells in each sample was estimated by amplification of reference gene primers within the assay. To quantify the absolute abundance of each unique TCRbeta CDR3 rearrangement, sequence reads were collapsed and filtered. For each sample, productive Simpson clonality was calculated as the square root of Simpson's diversity index over productive rearrangements. As stored in TCRdb, this immuneACCESS dataset retains in-frame rearrangements with V and J assigned. A fraction of the clones does not appear; measured against another copy, unresolved V genes explain less than half of the discrepancy, and the remainder lacks a known reason. V, J and clone size were drawn from that table, and D and trimming were deduced from the DNA. Counted in this sample were about 300,000 clones; more than 75% of them appeared once. The ten most abundant clones make up 1.5% to 2% of the sample.

This clone was seen just once. Its cognate antigen has yet to be identified. No base quality information exists; no much larger clone differs at one position. Each collaborating institution followed its own protocols to collect whole blood in K2EDTA tubes. For TCRbeta analysis, collaborators shipped samples as frozen whole blood, isolated PBMCs, or DNA extracted from either of those sample types. V and J are truncated by 2 bases and 5 bases respectively, leaving an intervening sequence of 13 bases. From the cysteine up to the phenylalanine, the CDR3 has a length of 14 residues. The read is trimmed to its CDR3 DNA, 42 bases read in frame from base 1. From a lookup of the germline V gene, CDR1 and CDR2 are SGHRS and YFSETQ.

This clonotype was obtained from a woman aged 45-60 years with acute or convalescent COVID-19. Recombination connected TRBV5-1 to TRBJ1-1; TRBD1 is possibly the D segment (6 matching bases). The sequenced sample was peripheral blood. This receptor has the CDR3 CASSFSAGVTEAFF. In nucleotides, the sequence is TGCGCCAGCAGCTTCTCGGCAGGGGTGACTGAAGCTTTCTTT.